The 26 T cell receptor beta chains given below trace back to one sample, sequenced in a study of T cells of healthy individuals. TCRdb re-called the 5' RACE reads with MiXCR, one entry per CDR3 protein. The sample has 65,000 to 90,000 distinct CDR3 sequences, 5% seen once. The receptors were sampled from a female donor in good health.

This clonotype was observed a few times. The rearrangement uses TRBV27 and TRBJ1-5; D is possibly TRBD1 (5 bases). CDR3 length: 12 amino acids. The V and J ends lost 8 bases and 4 bases respectively, with 9 bases between them. CDR1 is MNHEY and CDR2 is SMNVEV in the germline V gene (reference sequence). The CDR3 protein is CASGGINQPQHF. The CDR3 DNA reads TGTGCCAGCGGGGGAATAAATCAGCCCCAGCATTTT.

This clonotype was counted a few times. The chain joins TRBV6-1 to TRBJ2-3, with a weak D call TRBD2 (5 bases). The V and J ends lost 2 bases and 4 bases respectively, with 10 bases between them. The CDR3 contains 14 residues. CDR1 is MNHNS and CDR2 is SASEGT in the germline V gene. The DNA for the CDR3 is TGTGCCAGCAGTGAAACGCTAGCAGCAGATACGCAGTATTTT. Translating it yields CASSETLAADTQYF.

This clonotype was seen ten or more times. V gene TRBV24-1 combines with J gene TRBJ1-4; D gene ambiguous. Germline CDR1 reads KGHDR; CDR2 reads SFDVKD. The CDR3 covers 12 residues. V lost 8 bases to trimming and J lost 4 bases, with 7 bases between them. The DNA of the CDR3 is TGTGCCACCATGAGCAGTAATGAAAAACTGTTTTTT. This codes for CATMSSNEKLFF.

Ten or more counts support this clonotype. The chain links TRBV12-3 or TRBV12-4 to TRBJ2-1; D is uncertain. The CDR3 runs to 13 residues. V was trimmed by 5 bases and J by 5 bases, leaving 10 bases between them. CDR3 amino acids: CASSLGRNNEQFF. CDR3 DNA: TGTGCCAGCAGTCTTGGGCGGAACAATGAGCAGTTCTTC.

This clonotype was observed a few times. The V and J genes are TRBV30 and TRBJ2-1; D remains ambiguous. Deletions cut 2 bases from V and 7 bases from J, with 9 bases between. Per germline, CDR1 GTSNPN and CDR2 SVGIG (reference sequence). The length of the CDR3 is 12 residues. CDR3 loop: CAWSKSGNEQFF. CDR3 bases: TGTGCCTGGAGTAAGAGTGGGAATGAGCAGTTCTTC.

This clonotype was recorded at least ten times. This chain joins TRBV4-2 and TRBJ2-3, with 9 bases that match TRBD2. J was trimmed by 3 bases and V by 2 bases; bases with no gene match: 3. The germline V gene encodes CDR1 LGHNA and CDR2 YNFKEQ. The CDR3 extends over 15 amino acids. CDR3 sequence: CASSQSAGGTDTQYF. The CDR3 bases are TGTGCCAGCAGCCAATCTGCGGGAGGGACAGATACGCAGTATTTT.

This clonotype was observed at least ten times. The chain recombines TRBV9 with TRBJ2-6; D is undetermined. V was clipped by 1 base and J by 2 bases, with 4 bases between them. CDR3 size: 14 residues. CDR1 and CDR2 from the germline V gene are SGDLS and YYNGEE. CDR3 bases: TGTGCCAGCAGCGTAACCCCTGGGGCCAACGTCCTGACTTTC. Residues: CASSVTPGANVLTF.

There are many counts of this clonotype. The J gene is TRBJ2-2, the V gene TRBV3-1, with unresolved D. The length of the CDR3 is 14 residues. The V gene lost 1 base and the J gene lost 5 bases, with 8 bases spanning the gap. In germline, CDR1 is LGHDT, CDR2 YNNKEL (reference sequence). CDR3 amino acids: CASSQGHRTGELFF. The CDR3 DNA sequence: TGTGCCAGCAGCCAAGGTCACAGAACCGGGGAGCTGTTTTTT.

Remarks on this clonotype: One junction end does not reproduce the germline sequence, and a read error may be involved. The V call is TRBV12-3 or TRBV12-4, the J call TRBJ1-1; TRBD1 is a possible D gene (5 bases). This CDR3 comprises 14 residues. The CDR3 nucleotides are TGTGCCGGCAGGGCAGGGCGTAAGTACACTGAAGCTTTCTTT. Translation: CAGRAGRKYTEAFF.

This sequence joins TRBV19 and TRBJ1-1; 8 bases map to TRBD1. V trimming: 5 bases; J trimming: 5 bases; junction bases outside the gene matches: 13. The germline V gene has CDR1 LNHDA and CDR2 SQIVND (reference sequence). The CDR3 loop spans 16 amino acids. CDR3 region: CASSPLEAGGWTEAFF. CDR3 nucleotides: TGTGCCAGTAGTCCCCTAGAGGCAGGGGGCTGGACTGAAGCTTTCTTT.

This chain uses TRBV5-8 with TRBJ1-5, with 8 positions matching TRBD1. Germline trimming cut 3 bases from V and 5 bases from J; bases unmatched to any gene: 13. Germline values: CDR1 SGHTS, CDR2 YDEGEE. This CDR3 spans 17 amino acids. CDR3 residues: CASSSGSGTGFDQPQHF. CDR3 in DNA: TGTGCCAGCAGCTCCGGCTCCGGGACAGGTTTTGATCAGCCCCAGCATTTT. Full variable domain (missing parts from reference TRBV5-8 and TRBJ1-5): EAGVTQSPTHLIKTRGQQATLRCSPISGHTSVYWYQQALGLGLQFLLWYDEGEERNRGNFPPRFSGRQFPNYSSELNVNALELEDSALYLCASSSGSGTGFDQPQHFGDGTRLSIL.

This clonotype was counted at least ten times. The chain recombines TRBV29-1 with TRBJ2-5; no firm D call. V shed 4 bases and J shed 5 bases, with 5 bases lying between them. Germline V gives CDR1 SQVTM, CDR2 ANQGSEA. The CDR3 is made up of 10 amino acids. The CDR3 coding sequence is TGCAGCGTTGTGTCGGAGACCCAGTACTTC. It codes for CSVVSETQYF.

This clonotype appeared a few times. The V call is TRBV28, the J call TRBJ2-1; 9 nucleotides line up with TRBD2. Germline CDR1 and CDR2: MDHEN and SYDVKM. The junction had 7 bases not matched to a gene; V was cut back by 4 bases and J by 3 bases. CDR3 size: 16 residues. CDR3 loop: CASSSSLAGIYNEQFF. In DNA form, the CDR3 reads TGTGCCAGCAGTTCCTCTCTAGCGGGGATCTACAATGAGCAGTTCTTC.

This clonotype was detected a few times. This rearrangement joins TRBV20-1 to TRBJ1-2; 7 nucleotides agree with TRBD1. The CDR3 has 11 amino acids. The V gene's germline CDR1 is DFQATT and CDR2 SNEGSKA (reference sequence). Unmatched junction bases numbered 1, after V lost 5 bases and J lost 4 bases. In DNA, the CDR3 is TGCAGTGCTCGGACAGGCTATGGCTACACCTTC. Translated, it gives CSARTGYGYTF.

The J gene is TRBJ2-1, the V gene TRBV24-1; perhaps TRBD2 as D (5 bases). Germline V gene sequence: CDR1 KGHDR, CDR2 SFDVKD. The CDR3 is 11 residues long. V gave up 9 bases and J gave up 4 bases, with 6 bases separating them. The CDR3: CATGLYNEQFF. CDR3 nucleotide sequence: TGTGCCACCGGACTGTACAATGAGCAGTTCTTC.

The chain recombines TRBV4-1 with TRBJ2-1; the D gene is possibly TRBD2 (5 bases). The germline V gene has CDR1 MGHRA and CDR2 YSYEKL. The CDR3 sequence is 16 residues long. Trimming removed 4 bases at V and 0 bases at J, with 13 bases between. The CDR3 is CASSLTRSSSYNEQFF. Written as DNA, the CDR3 is TGCGCCAGCAGCCTAACTAGGTCGAGCTCCTACAATGAGCAGTTCTTC.

This clonotype was observed at least ten times. This chain links TRBV3-1 with TRBJ2-2; 9 positions match TRBD2. CDR1 is LGHDT, CDR2 YNNKEL, per germline (reference sequence). V lost 4 bases to trimming and J lost 4 bases; unmatched junction nucleotides: 4. The CDR3 runs 15 residues. The CDR3 region is CASSLTAGGTGELFF. The CDR3 nucleotides read TGTGCCAGCAGCCTAACAGCGGGGGGCACCGGGGAGCTGTTTTTT.

The gene calls are TRBV7-2 and TRBJ1-2; D not resolved. Trimming pared 1 base from V and 1 base from J, leaving 10 bases between. The CDR3 spans 15 residues. Germline loops: CDR1 SGHTA, CDR2 FQGNSA. The CDR3 nucleotides are TGTGCCAGCAGCTTAGGTGCACAGATTAACTATGGCTACACCTTC. Translation gives CASSLGAQINYGYTF. Filled out from reference TRBV7-2 and TRBJ1-2, the complete variable domain reads GAGVSQSPSNKVTEKGKDVELRCDPISGHTALYWYRQSLGQGLEFLIYFQGNSAPDKSGLPSDRFSAERTGGSVSTLTIQRTQQEDSAVYLCASSLGAQINYGYTFGSGTRLTVV.

The table lists this clonotype with many counts. V and J are TRBV6-5 and TRBJ2-5; 7 bases align to TRBD2. Germline-derived CDR1 and CDR2 are MNHEY and SVGAGI. The CDR3 loop spans 14 amino acids. Trimming took 0 bases from V and 3 from J; bases not matched to a gene: 1. The CDR3 DNA follows: TGTGCCAGCAGTTACTCTGGACTAGAAGAGACCCAGTACTTC. Its protein product is CASSYSGLEETQYF.

This clonotype showed up many times. The chain joins TRBV18 to TRBJ2-7; D ambiguous. The CDR3 consists of 10 residues. The V and J ends lost 6 bases and 2 bases respectively, with 2 bases between them. Per germline, CDR1 KGHSH and CDR2 LQKENI. CDR3 sequence reads: CASSPYEQYF. CDR3 bases: TGTGCCAGCTCCCCCTACGAGCAGTACTTC.

This clonotype was recorded many times. This chain uses TRBV6-5 with TRBJ1-6; D is unresolved. Trimming left V 2 bases short and J 8 bases short, with 16 bases between. The CDR3 contains 16 residues. Per germline, CDR1 MNHEY and CDR2 SVGAGI. CDR3 bases: TGTGCCAGCAGTTACGATCTTTATCGGGGTTATTCACCCCTCCACTTT. It yields the protein CASSYDLYRGYSPLHF.

This clonotype showed up many times. This chain connects TRBV2 to TRBJ2-7; no definite D call. The length of the CDR3 is 11 residues. Trimming removed 8 bases from V and 5 bases from J, with 10 bases in between. The germline V gene encodes CDR1 SNHLY and CDR2 FYNNEI. Here the CDR3 DNA reads TGTGCCAGCGGGGTACTAAACGAGCAGTACTTC. Its translation: CASGVLNEQYF.

This clonotype has a count of ten or more. This chain uses TRBV7-8 with TRBJ2-7, with D tentatively TRBD1 (6 bases). V dropped 2 bases and J dropped 4 bases, with 12 bases sitting between them. CDR3 length: 14 amino acids. Germline V gene lookup returns CDR1 SGHVS and CDR2 FQNEAQ. CDR3 protein: CASSLLGQRYEQYF. CDR3 DNA sequence: TGTGCCAGCAGCTTATTGGGACAAAGATACGAGCAGTACTTC. Combining the CDR3 with reference TRBV7-8 and TRBJ2-7 gives the whole variable domain GAGVSQSPRYKVAKRGQDVALRCDPISGHVSLFWYQQALGQGPEFLTYFQNEAQLDKSGLPSDRFFAERPEGSVSTLKIQRTQQEDSAVYLCASSLLGQRYEQYFGPGTRLTVT.

The rearrangement links TRBV6-2 or TRBV6-3 to TRBJ2-7; unclear D gene. Germline V gene sequence: CDR1 MNHEY, CDR2 SVGEGT. This CDR3 comprises 15 residues. Trimming shortened V by 5 bases and J by 0 bases, and 14 bases separated the two germline ends. The CDR3 protein is CASSPPLAVSYEQYF. The CDR3 nucleotides are TGTGCCAGCAGTCCACCCCTTGCGGTCTCCTACGAGCAGTACTTC.

This clonotype was seen more than once but under ten times. In DNA form, the CDR3 reads TGTGCCAGCAGTTTCCCGACGAATCAGCCCCAGCATTTT. It translates to CASSFPTNQPQHF. The chain links TRBV28 to TRBJ1-5, with D uncertain. Trimming took 3 bases from V and 4 from J, leaving 7 bases between them. The CDR3 length is 13 residues. CDR1 MDHEN and CDR2 SYDVKM come from the germline V gene.

Ten or more counts support this clonotype. Written as DNA, the CDR3 is TGTGCCAGCAGGAGTAGCGGTATAGAGACCCAGTACTTC. Translating it yields CASRSSGIETQYF. This sequence joins TRBV6-2 or TRBV6-3 and TRBJ2-5, with D possibly matching TRBD2 (6 bases). In germline, CDR1 is MNHEY, CDR2 SVGEGT. V was pared by 6 bases and J by 4 bases, with 12 bases between. There are 13 residues in the CDR3.